A selection of T cell receptor beta chains follows, all from one sample in a study of blood T cell repertoires in COVID-19. The protocol was immunoSEQ multiplex PCR, while the TCRdb copy is restricted to in-frame clones and leaves out a portion. The sample yields about 140,000 clones, roughly 80% seen once. Sequenced: peripheral blood. These receptors came from a woman aged 45-65 years with active or convalescent COVID-19. CDR3s include the opening cysteine and the closing phenylalanine or tryptophan. D genes are given only for firm matches. Clone size is given for some rows only: seen once, a few or many times, or a class if the clone is expanded.

CDR3 DNA | CDR3 protein | J gene | clone size | CDR3 length | D gene | V gene
TGCAGCGTTGTCAGGGGGAGCAATGAGCAGTTCTTC | CSVVRGSNEQFF | TRBJ2-1 | . | 12 | TRBD1 | TRBV29-1
TGTGCCAGCAGCTTAGTCGGGACTAGTTCCTACGAGCAGTACTTC | CASSLVGTSSYEQYF | TRBJ2-7 | many | 15 | TRBD2 | TRBV7-9
TGTGCCAGCAGCCTCTCCGGGACAGGGGGCGCAAATGGCTACACCTTC | CASSLSGTGGANGYTF | TRBJ1-2 | . | 16 | TRBD1 | TRBV3-1/TRBV3-2
TGTGCCAGCGGGACAGAGACCACCGGGGAGCTGTTTTTT | CASGTETTGELFF | TRBJ2-2 | . | 13 | TRBD1 | TRBV12-3/TRBV12-4
TGCAGCGTTACCACCCTAGCGGGGGATGTGGCCGGGGAGCTGTTTTTT | CSVTTLAGDVAGELFF | TRBJ2-2 | . | 16 | TRBD2 | TRBV29-1
TGTGCCAGCAGCTTGGGGACCAGGGGGATGAGTGGCTACACCTTC | CASSLGTRGMSGYTF | TRBJ1-2 | . | 15 | TRBD1 | TRBV5-6
TGCAGCGTTCAGCGGGGGAATGAGCAGTTCTTC | CSVQRGNEQFF | TRBJ2-1 | . | 11 | TRBD2 | TRBV29-1
TGTGCCAGCAGCTTAGCGGGAGATGTAGATACGCAGTATTTT | CASSLAGDVDTQYF | TRBJ2-3 | . | 14 | . | TRBV11-2
TGTGCCAGCAGCTTCGACAGGCCCCCCTACGAGCAGTACTTC | CASSFDRPPYEQYF | TRBJ2-7 | . | 14 | . | TRBV11-2
TGCGCCAGCAGCTTTACAGGGCAAGAGACCCAGTACTTC | CASSFTGQETQYF | TRBJ2-5 | . | 13 | . | TRBV5-1